Listed below are T cell receptor beta chains from one sample, sequenced in a study of cytomegalovirus exposure and HLA in healthy donors. Using immunoSEQ multiplex PCR, the repertoire was profiled, and TCRdb retains in-frame clones only, with some absent. The sample holds 75,000 to 95,000 clones, around four fifths seen once. Sequencing used PBMCs. These receptors all come from a woman aged 18-29 years in good health and CMV-seropositive. Each CDR3 is given without its conserved first and last residue.

V gene,CDR3 protein
TRBV27,ASSRIAGGPPYNEQF
TRBV11-2,ASSFRRTGGTEAF
TRBV7-2,ASSLGPEGTEYNEQF
TRBV5-1,ASSLGEPLYGYT
TRBV7-3,ASMVPGQGAEAF
TRBV28,ASSSGGVGYEQY
TRBV5-1,ASSPGGSGGKQETQY
TRBV11-2,ASSPTGALTEAF
TRBV2,ASSAGGQY
TRBV6-4,ASSPLAGVGTGELF
TRBV5-8,ASTRDRIYGYT
TRBV6-5,ASSGDRGNTEAF
TRBV5-1,ASGTDSSSISGNTIY
TRBV13,ASSLMAGKGNTGELF
TRBV30,AWGAGANNQPQH
TRBV11-2,ASSPGPDSNTQY
TRBV4-1,ASSPRPGTGSDQPQH
TRBV28,ASSHFDEQF
TRBV6-1,ASSQGPGANVLT
TRBV7-3,ASRDPGQGADEQF
TRBV9,ASSVGGSSYEKLF
TRBV6-4,ASSASDRESNEQF
TRBV27,ASRPLLEAEDQPQH
TRBV7-3,ASSRRLAGGPSTQY